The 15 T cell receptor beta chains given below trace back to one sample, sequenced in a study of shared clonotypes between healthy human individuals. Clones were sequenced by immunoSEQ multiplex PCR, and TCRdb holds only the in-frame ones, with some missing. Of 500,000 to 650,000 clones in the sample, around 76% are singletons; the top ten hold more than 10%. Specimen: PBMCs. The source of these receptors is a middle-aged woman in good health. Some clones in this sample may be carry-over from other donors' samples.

The CDR3 here is CAIRGGIQTYEQYF. The CDR3 nucleotides are TGTGCCATCAGGGGGGGGATCCAGACCTACGAGCAGTACTTC. The chain uses TRBV10-3 and TRBJ2-7; 7 bases are a match to TRBD2. This CDR3 spans 14 amino acids. The germline CDR1 and CDR2 sequences are ENHRY and SYGVKD. The ends lost 6 bases at V and 2 bases at J; junction bases unmatched: 7.

The CDR3 DNA follows: TGTGCCAGCAGCTTCGGGTGGGGCTACGAGCAGTACTTC. Its protein product is CASSFGWGYEQYF. The chain combines TRBV5-4 with TRBJ2-7; D is ambiguous. From germline, CDR1 is SGHNT and CDR2 YYREEE (reference sequence). The length of the CDR3 is 13 residues. Trimming pared 2 bases from V and 3 bases from J, leaving 9 bases between.

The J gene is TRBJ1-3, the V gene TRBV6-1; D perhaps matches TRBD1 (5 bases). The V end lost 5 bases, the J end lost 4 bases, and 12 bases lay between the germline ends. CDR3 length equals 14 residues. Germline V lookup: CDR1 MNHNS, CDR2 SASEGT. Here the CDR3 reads CASSPQGVGNTIYF. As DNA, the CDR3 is TGTGCCAGCAGTCCCCAGGGTGTCGGAAACACCATATATTTT.

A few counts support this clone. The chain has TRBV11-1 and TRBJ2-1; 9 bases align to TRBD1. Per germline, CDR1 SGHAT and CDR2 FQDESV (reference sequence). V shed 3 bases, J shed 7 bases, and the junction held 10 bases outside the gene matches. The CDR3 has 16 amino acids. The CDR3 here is CASSFNSLQGANEQFF. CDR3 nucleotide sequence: TGTGCCAGCAGCTTCAATTCTTTACAGGGGGCGAATGAGCAGTTCTTC.

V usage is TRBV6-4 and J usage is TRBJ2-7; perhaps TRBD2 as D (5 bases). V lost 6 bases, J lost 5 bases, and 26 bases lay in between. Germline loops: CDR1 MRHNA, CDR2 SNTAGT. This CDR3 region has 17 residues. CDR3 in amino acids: CASRDGLPWAAAHEQYF. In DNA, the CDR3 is TGTGCCAGCAGGGATGGCCTACCCTGGGCAGCGGCCCACGAGCAGTACTTC.

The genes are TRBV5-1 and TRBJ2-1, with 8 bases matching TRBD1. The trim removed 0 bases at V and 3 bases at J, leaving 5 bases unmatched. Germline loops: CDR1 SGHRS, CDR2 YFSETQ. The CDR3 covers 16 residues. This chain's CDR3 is CASSLVTGGHYNEQFF. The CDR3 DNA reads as TGCGCCAGCAGCTTGGTAACAGGGGGACACTACAATGAGCAGTTCTTC.

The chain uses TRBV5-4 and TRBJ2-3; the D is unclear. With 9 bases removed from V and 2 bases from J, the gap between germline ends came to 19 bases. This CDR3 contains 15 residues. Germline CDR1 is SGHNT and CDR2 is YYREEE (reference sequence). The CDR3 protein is CAIPSFGYITDTQYF. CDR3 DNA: TGTGCCATCCCCTCGTTCGGGTATATCACAGATACGCAGTATTTT.

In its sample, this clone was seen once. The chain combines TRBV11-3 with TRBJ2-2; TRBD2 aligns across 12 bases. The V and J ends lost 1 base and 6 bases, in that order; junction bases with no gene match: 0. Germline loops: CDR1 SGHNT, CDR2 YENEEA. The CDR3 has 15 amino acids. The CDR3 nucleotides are TGTGCCAGCAGCTTAGGACTAGCGGGAGCCGGGGAGCTGTTTTTT. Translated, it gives CASSLGLAGAGELFF.

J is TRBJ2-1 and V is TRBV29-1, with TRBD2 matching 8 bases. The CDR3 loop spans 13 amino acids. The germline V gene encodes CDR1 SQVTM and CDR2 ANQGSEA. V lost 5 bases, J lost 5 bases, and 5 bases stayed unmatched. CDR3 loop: CSVLGLADNEQFF. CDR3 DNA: TGCAGCGTTCTTGGACTAGCTGACAATGAGCAGTTCTTC.

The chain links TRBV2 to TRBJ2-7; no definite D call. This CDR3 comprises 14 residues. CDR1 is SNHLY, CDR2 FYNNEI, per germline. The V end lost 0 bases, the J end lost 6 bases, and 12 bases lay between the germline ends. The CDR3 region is CASSEALPDGEQYF. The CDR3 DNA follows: TGTGCCAGCAGTGAAGCGCTTCCCGATGGCGAGCAGTACTTC. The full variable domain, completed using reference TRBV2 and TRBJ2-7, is EPEVTQTPSHQVTQMGQEVILRCVPISNHLYFYWYRQILGQKVEFLVSFYNNEISEKSEIFDDQFSVERPDGSNFTLKIRSTKLEDSAMYFCASSEALPDGEQYFGPGTRLTVT.

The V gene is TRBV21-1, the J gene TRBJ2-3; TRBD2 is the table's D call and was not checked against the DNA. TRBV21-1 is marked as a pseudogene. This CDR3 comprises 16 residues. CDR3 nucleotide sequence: TGTGCCAGCAGCGCCCTGCGGGGACGGGGGGCAGATACGCAGTATTTT. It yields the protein CASSALRGRGADTQYF.

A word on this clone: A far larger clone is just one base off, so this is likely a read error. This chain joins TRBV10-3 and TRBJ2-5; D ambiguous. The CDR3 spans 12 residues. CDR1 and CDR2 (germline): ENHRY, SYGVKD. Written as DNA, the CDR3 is TGTGCCATCAGTGGGCAGCAAGAGACCCAGCACTTC. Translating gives CAISGQQETQHF.

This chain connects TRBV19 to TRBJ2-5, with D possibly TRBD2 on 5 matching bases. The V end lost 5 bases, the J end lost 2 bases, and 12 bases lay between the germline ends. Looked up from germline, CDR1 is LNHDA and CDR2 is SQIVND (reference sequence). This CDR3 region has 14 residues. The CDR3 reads CASSLPGNQETQYF. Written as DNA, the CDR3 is TGTGCCAGTAGTTTACCGGGAAATCAAGAGACCCAGTACTTC.

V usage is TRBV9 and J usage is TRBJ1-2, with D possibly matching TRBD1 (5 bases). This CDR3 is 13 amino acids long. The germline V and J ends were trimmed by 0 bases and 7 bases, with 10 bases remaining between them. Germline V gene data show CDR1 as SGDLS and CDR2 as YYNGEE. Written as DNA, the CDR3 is TGTGCCAGCAGCGTAGAAGGGGTGGGTGGCTACACCTTC. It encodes CASSVEGVGGYTF.

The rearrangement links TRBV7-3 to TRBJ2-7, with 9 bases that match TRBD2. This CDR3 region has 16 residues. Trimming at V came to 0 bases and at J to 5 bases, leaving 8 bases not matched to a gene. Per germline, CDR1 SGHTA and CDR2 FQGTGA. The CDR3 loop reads CASSLTRLAARNEQYF. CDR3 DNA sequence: TGTGCCAGCAGCTTAACCAGACTAGCGGCTCGGAACGAGCAGTACTTC. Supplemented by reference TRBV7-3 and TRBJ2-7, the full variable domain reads GAGVSQTPSNKVTEKGKYVELRCDPISGHTALYWYRQSLGQGPEFLIYFQGTGAADDSGLPNDRFFAVRPEGSVSTLKIQRTERGDSAVYLCASSLTRLAARNEQYFGPGTRLTVT.